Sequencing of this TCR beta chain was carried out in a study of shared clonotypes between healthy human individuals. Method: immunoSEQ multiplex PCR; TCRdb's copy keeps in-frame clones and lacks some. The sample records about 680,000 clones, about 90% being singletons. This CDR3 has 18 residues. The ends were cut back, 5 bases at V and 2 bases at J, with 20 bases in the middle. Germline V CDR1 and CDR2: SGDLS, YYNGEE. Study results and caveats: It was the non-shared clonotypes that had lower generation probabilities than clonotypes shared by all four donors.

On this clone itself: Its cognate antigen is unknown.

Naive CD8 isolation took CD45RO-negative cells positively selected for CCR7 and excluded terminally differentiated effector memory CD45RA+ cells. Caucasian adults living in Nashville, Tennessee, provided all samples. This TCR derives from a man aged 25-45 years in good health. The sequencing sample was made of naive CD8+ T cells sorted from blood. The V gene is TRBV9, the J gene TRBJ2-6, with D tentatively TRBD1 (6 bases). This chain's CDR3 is CASRHRVLALPGANVLTF. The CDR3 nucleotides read TGTGCCAGCAGGCACAGGGTATTAGCTCTTCCTGGGGCCAACGTCCTGACTTTC.